A selection of T cell receptor beta chains follows, all from one sample in a study of T-cell reconstitution after alpha-beta-depleted transplantation in children. One entry per CDR3 protein results from TCRdb running MiXCR on the PCR reads. The sample contains over 150,000 distinct CDR3 sequences, 14% to 15% of which appear only once. This specimen consisted of PBMCs from the stem cell graft donor, obtained from the stem cell graft. The receptor set was obtained from a human donor who donated a stem cell graft to a child with acute lymphoblastic leukemia. Each CDR3 is given with its conserved first and last residue. The D gene is left open where the match is weak. Clone size appears in some rows only: once, few, many, or a class for an expanded clone.

CDR3aa: CASSFRSYNEQFF
CDR3nt: TGTGCCAGCAGCTTCCGCAGCTACAATGAGCAGTTCTTC
d_gene: .
j_gene: TRBJ2-1
len: 13
v_gene: TRBV5-6
abundance: many

CDR3aa: CASSHSTGGRNQPQHF
CDR3nt: TGTGCCAGCAGCCATAGCACAGGGGGCAGGAATCAGCCCCAGCATTTT
d_gene: TRBD1
j_gene: TRBJ1-5
len: 16
v_gene: TRBV11-1
abundance: once

CDR3aa: CASSPLVGQEETQYF
CDR3nt: TGTGCCAGCTCACCACTCGTGGGACAGGAAGAGACCCAGTACTTC
d_gene: TRBD1
j_gene: TRBJ2-5
len: 15
v_gene: TRBV18
abundance: many

CDR3aa: CSARPDRVDTEAFF
CDR3nt: TGCAGTGCTCGCCCCGACAGGGTAGACACTGAAGCTTTCTTT
d_gene: TRBD1
j_gene: TRBJ1-1
len: 14
v_gene: TRBV20-1
abundance: many

CDR3aa: CSATPGTSVYNEQFF
CDR3nt: TGCAGTGCAACCCCCGGGACTAGCGTATACAATGAGCAGTTCTTC
d_gene: TRBD2
j_gene: TRBJ2-1
len: 15
v_gene: TRBV20-1
abundance: many

CDR3aa: CASSTTGVTTEAFF
CDR3nt: TGTGCCAGCAGTACGACGGGGGTGACCACTGAAGCTTTCTTT
d_gene: .
j_gene: TRBJ1-1
len: 14
v_gene: TRBV12-3/TRBV12-4
abundance: many

CDR3aa: CSVPLPRVYNEQFF
CDR3nt: TGCAGTGTTCCCCTCCCCCGGGTATACAATGAGCAGTTCTTC
d_gene: .
j_gene: TRBJ2-1
len: 14
v_gene: TRBV20-1
abundance: .

CDR3aa: CASSFADRGYGYTF
CDR3nt: TGTGCCAGCAGTTTCGCGGACAGGGGATATGGCTACACCTTC
d_gene: TRBD1
j_gene: TRBJ1-2
len: 14
v_gene: TRBV11-2
abundance: many

CDR3aa: CASRNLKGVSNEQFF
CDR3nt: TGTGCCAGCAGAAACCTTAAGGGGGTGAGCAATGAGCAGTTCTTC
d_gene: .
j_gene: TRBJ2-1
len: 15
v_gene: TRBV6-5
abundance: many

CDR3aa: CANCRDAASEQYF
CDR3nt: TGTGCCAATTGCCGGGACGCCGCCTCCGAGCAGTACTTC
d_gene: .
j_gene: TRBJ2-7
len: 13
v_gene: TRBV5-8
abundance: .

CDR3aa: CASSPRGTEAFF
CDR3nt: TGTGCCAGCAGCCCACGGGGGACTGAAGCTTTCTTT
d_gene: .
j_gene: TRBJ1-1
len: 12
v_gene: TRBV7-9
abundance: many

CDR3aa: CASSLALAGAYTDTQYF
CDR3nt: TGTGCCAGCAGCTTAGCGCTAGCGGGAGCTTACACAGATACGCAGTATTTT
d_gene: TRBD2
j_gene: TRBJ2-3
len: 17
v_gene: TRBV7-9
abundance: many

CDR3aa: CASSRETGMNYGYTF
CDR3nt: TGTGCCAGCTCACGGGAAACAGGGATGAACTATGGCTACACCTTC
d_gene: .
j_gene: TRBJ1-2
len: 15
v_gene: TRBV18
abundance: many

CDR3aa: CASSPNSRGETQYF
CDR3nt: TGTGCCAGCAGCCCAAACTCCAGGGGTGAGACCCAGTACTTC
d_gene: .
j_gene: TRBJ2-5
len: 14
v_gene: TRBV11-2
abundance: many

CDR3aa: CSAWEDRGYNEQFF
CDR3nt: TGCAGTGCCTGGGAGGACAGGGGTTACAATGAGCAGTTCTTC
d_gene: TRBD1
j_gene: TRBJ2-1
len: 14
v_gene: TRBV20-1
abundance: many

CDR3aa: CASSFGTRNSPLHF
CDR3nt: TGTGCCAGCAGCTTCGGGACGCGAAATTCACCCCTCCACTTT
d_gene: .
j_gene: TRBJ1-6
len: 14
v_gene: TRBV7-6
abundance: many

CDR3aa: CASRLTSGSADTQYF
CDR3nt: TGCGCCAGCAGATTGACTAGCGGGAGCGCAGATACGCAGTATTTT
d_gene: TRBD2
j_gene: TRBJ2-3
len: 15
v_gene: TRBV5-1
abundance: .

CDR3aa: CASSFSAAGTGFLNTEAFF
CDR3nt: TGCGCCAGCAGCTTCTCAGCGGCGGGGACAGGGTTTTTGAACACTGAAGCTTTCTTT
d_gene: TRBD1
j_gene: TRBJ1-1
len: 19
v_gene: TRBV5-1
abundance: many

CDR3aa: CASSSGDKAGLTGELFF
CDR3nt: TGCGCCAGCAGCTCGGGGGACAAAGCGGGACTCACCGGGGAGCTGTTTTTT
d_gene: .
j_gene: TRBJ2-2
len: 17
v_gene: TRBV5-1
abundance: many

CDR3aa: CASSLGKTYNEQFF
CDR3nt: TGCGCCAGCAGCTTGGGGAAAACCTACAATGAGCAGTTCTTC
d_gene: .
j_gene: TRBJ2-1
len: 14
v_gene: TRBV5-1
abundance: many

CDR3aa: CASSLSHGQGYTGELFF
CDR3nt: TGTGCCAGCAGCTTATCCCACGGACAGGGTTACACCGGGGAGCTGTTTTTT
d_gene: TRBD1
j_gene: TRBJ2-2
len: 17
v_gene: TRBV7-8
abundance: many

CDR3aa: CASSIQEQPQHF
CDR3nt: TGTGCCAGTAGTATACAAGAGCAGCCCCAGCATTTT
d_gene: .
j_gene: TRBJ1-5
len: 12
v_gene: TRBV19
abundance: few

CDR3aa: CASTRGNYGYTF
CDR3nt: TGTGCCAGCACGCGGGGGAACTATGGCTACACCTTC
d_gene: .
j_gene: TRBJ1-2
len: 12
v_gene: TRBV3-1
abundance: .

CDR3aa: CASSRLAGGTYEQYF
CDR3nt: TGTGCCAGCTCACGACTAGCGGGAGGTACCTACGAGCAGTACTTC
d_gene: TRBD2
j_gene: TRBJ2-7
len: 15
v_gene: TRBV27
abundance: many

CDR3aa: CAISESLIVRGANVLTF
CDR3nt: TGTGCCATCAGTGAGTCCCTAATAGTGCGCGGGGCCAACGTCCTGACTTTC
d_gene: .
j_gene: TRBJ2-6
len: 17
v_gene: TRBV10-3
abundance: many

CDR3aa: CASRPLAGTDTQYF
CDR3nt: TGTGCCAGCAGGCCACTAGCGGGCACAGATACGCAGTATTTT
d_gene: TRBD2
j_gene: TRBJ2-3
len: 14
v_gene: TRBV2
abundance: .

CDR3aa: CASSLAEVQETQYF
CDR3nt: TGCGCCAGCAGCTTGGCCGAAGTACAAGAGACCCAGTACTTC
d_gene: .
j_gene: TRBJ2-5
len: 14
v_gene: TRBV5-1
abundance: many

CDR3aa: CASSSGLAGSSYEQYF
CDR3nt: TGTGCCAGCAGCTCGGGACTAGCGGGTAGCTCCTACGAGCAGTACTTC
d_gene: TRBD2
j_gene: TRBJ2-7
len: 16
v_gene: TRBV13
abundance: many

CDR3aa: CASSRRGPTNTGELFF
CDR3nt: TGCGCCAGCAGCCGCCGGGGACCTACGAACACCGGGGAGCTGTTTTTT
d_gene: .
j_gene: TRBJ2-2
len: 16
v_gene: TRBV5-1
abundance: few

CDR3aa: CASSLVGAGDTQYF
CDR3nt: TGCGCCAGCAGCTTGGTGGGAGCGGGAGATACGCAGTATTTT
d_gene: .
j_gene: TRBJ2-3
len: 14
v_gene: TRBV5-1
abundance: many

CDR3aa: CAWIRATEAFF
CDR3nt: TGTGCCTGGATCAGGGCCACTGAAGCTTTCTTT
d_gene: .
j_gene: TRBJ1-1
len: 11
v_gene: TRBV30
abundance: .

CDR3aa: CSALAGDNEQYF
CDR3nt: TGCAGCGCTCTAGCGGGAGACAACGAGCAGTACTTC
d_gene: TRBD2
j_gene: TRBJ2-7
len: 12
v_gene: TRBV29-1
abundance: many

CDR3aa: CSARREGVGGELFF
CDR3nt: TGCAGTGCTAGACGGGAGGGGGTTGGCGGGGAGCTGTTTTTT
d_gene: TRBD2
j_gene: TRBJ2-2
len: 14
v_gene: TRBV20-1
abundance: many

CDR3aa: CASSLRTGEGQPQHF
CDR3nt: TGTGCCAGCAGTTTAAGGACAGGCGAGGGGCAGCCCCAGCATTTT
d_gene: TRBD1
j_gene: TRBJ1-5
len: 15
v_gene: TRBV12-3/TRBV12-4
abundance: few

CDR3aa: CASSAKTGTGTYEQYF
CDR3nt: TGTGCCAGCAGCGCAAAAACCGGGACAGGGACCTACGAGCAGTACTTC
d_gene: TRBD1
j_gene: TRBJ2-7
len: 16
v_gene: TRBV7-9
abundance: .

CDR3aa: CASSPNRGGSNQPQHF
CDR3nt: TGCGCCAGCAGCCCCAACAGGGGAGGAAGCAATCAGCCCCAGCATTTT
d_gene: TRBD1
j_gene: TRBJ1-5
len: 16
v_gene: TRBV4-1
abundance: many

CDR3aa: CASSLFRPGRDYEQYF
CDR3nt: TGTGCCAGCAGTTTATTTCGCCCAGGACGAGACTACGAGCAGTACTTC
d_gene: .
j_gene: TRBJ2-7
len: 16
v_gene: TRBV28
abundance: many

CDR3aa: CASIRGTAEAFF
CDR3nt: TGTGCCAGCATCAGGGGGACCGCTGAAGCTTTCTTT
d_gene: TRBD1
j_gene: TRBJ1-1
len: 12
v_gene: TRBV6-2/TRBV6-3
abundance: .

CDR3aa: CASSGPTFEQYF
CDR3nt: TGTGCCAGTTCGGGACCGACCTTTGAGCAGTACTTC
d_gene: .
j_gene: TRBJ2-7
len: 12
v_gene: TRBV28
abundance: few

CDR3aa: CASSPLVKGASRETQYF
CDR3nt: TGCGCCAGCAGCCCCCTTGTGAAGGGAGCATCGCGGGAGACCCAGTACTTC
d_gene: .
j_gene: TRBJ2-5
len: 17
v_gene: TRBV4-1
abundance: many

CDR3aa: CSAGGGAGQPQHF
CDR3nt: TGCAGCGCCGGTGGGGGGGCAGGGCAGCCCCAGCATTTT
d_gene: .
j_gene: TRBJ1-5
len: 13
v_gene: TRBV29-1
abundance: few

CDR3aa: CASSFPGKSEAFF
CDR3nt: TGTGCCAGCAGTTTCCCAGGGAAAAGTGAAGCTTTCTTT
d_gene: .
j_gene: TRBJ1-1
len: 13
v_gene: TRBV12-3/TRBV12-4
abundance: many

CDR3aa: CASSLARRPYEQYF
CDR3nt: TGTGCCAGCAGCTTAGCCCGGAGGCCCTACGAGCAGTACTTC
d_gene: .
j_gene: TRBJ2-7
len: 14
v_gene: TRBV11-2
abundance: .

CDR3aa: CASSFRGRPTDTQYF
CDR3nt: TGTGCCAGCAGCTTTAGAGGGAGGCCCACAGATACGCAGTATTTT
d_gene: .
j_gene: TRBJ2-3
len: 15
v_gene: TRBV11-2
abundance: many

CDR3aa: CASSFGPSGGGNEQFF
CDR3nt: TGCGCCAGCAGCTTTGGGCCTAGCGGGGGGGGAAATGAGCAGTTCTTC
d_gene: TRBD2
j_gene: TRBJ2-1
len: 16
v_gene: TRBV5-1
abundance: .

CDR3aa: CASSPRLAGNYEQYF
CDR3nt: TGCGCCAGCAGCCCGCGCTTAGCGGGGAACTACGAGCAGTACTTC
d_gene: TRBD2
j_gene: TRBJ2-7
len: 15
v_gene: TRBV5-1
abundance: many

CDR3aa: CSARGTKTALRSADTQYF
CDR3nt: TGCAGTGCTAGAGGAACTAAAACGGCTTTGCGGTCTGCAGATACGCAGTATTTT
d_gene: .
j_gene: TRBJ2-3
len: 18
v_gene: TRBV20-1
abundance: many

CDR3aa: CASSAGQSYGYTF
CDR3nt: TGTGCCAGCAGCGCCGGACAGAGCTATGGCTACACCTTC
d_gene: .
j_gene: TRBJ1-2
len: 13
v_gene: TRBV6-1
abundance: many

CDR3aa: CASSHLTGTGMNTEAFF
CDR3nt: TGTGCCAGCAGCCACCTAACAGGGACAGGGATGAACACTGAAGCTTTCTTT
d_gene: TRBD1
j_gene: TRBJ1-1
len: 17
v_gene: TRBV13
abundance: .

CDR3aa: CSGSGTSGYNEQFF
CDR3nt: TGCAGCGGTTCCGGGACTAGCGGGTACAATGAGCAGTTCTTC
d_gene: TRBD2
j_gene: TRBJ2-1
len: 14
v_gene: TRBV29-1
abundance: .

CDR3aa: CASSLGWTRSLAKNIQYF
CDR3nt: TGTGCCAGCAGTTTAGGGTGGACAAGATCCTTAGCCAAAAACATTCAGTACTTC
d_gene: .
j_gene: TRBJ2-4
len: 18
v_gene: TRBV27
abundance: many

CDR3aa: CASSRLAEAKNIQYF
CDR3nt: TGCGCCAGCAGCCGACTAGCCGAAGCCAAAAACATTCAGTACTTC
d_gene: TRBD2
j_gene: TRBJ2-4
len: 15
v_gene: TRBV4-1
abundance: .

CDR3aa: CASSPDLTGGKTQYF
CDR3nt: TGTGCCAGCAGCCCGGATCTGACGGGAGGAAAGACCCAGTACTTC
d_gene: TRBD2
j_gene: TRBJ2-5
len: 15
v_gene: TRBV7-2
abundance: many

CDR3aa: CASSTNRGLDTEAFF
CDR3nt: TGCGCCAGCAGCACAAACAGGGGGCTTGACACTGAAGCTTTCTTT
d_gene: TRBD1
j_gene: TRBJ1-1
len: 15
v_gene: TRBV5-1
abundance: many

CDR3aa: CACGSRGLAGGFTYEQYF
CDR3nt: TGTGCCTGCGGCTCCCGTGGACTAGCGGGAGGTTTCACCTACGAGCAGTACTTC
d_gene: TRBD2
j_gene: TRBJ2-7
len: 18
v_gene: TRBV12-3/TRBV12-4
abundance: .